This T cell receptor beta chain was documented in a study of T cell repertoires and leukemia-associated antigens. Study as a whole: Each sample gave roughly 3.3 to 5.0 million effective reads.

General observations from the study: V, J, VDJ and CDR3 counts did not differ significantly among groups. No direct test of specificity or function was done for expanded clones.

Without fetal bovine serum, CD3+ T cells were rested overnight. TCRdb passed the 5' RACE reads through MiXCR, listing each CDR3 protein once. Of about 15,000 distinct CDR3 sequences in the sample, 39% were seen once. On this clonotype: The antigen is undetermined.

The CDR3 contains 13 residues. From germline, CDR1 is KGHSH and CDR2 LQKENI. J was trimmed by 6 bases and V by 4 bases; bases with no gene match: 4. This clonotype was obtained from a female donor in good health. The sequenced material came from CD3+ T cells sorted from blood and cultured. The chain has TRBV18 and TRBJ1-1; 8 nucleotides align to TRBD1. Here the CDR3 DNA reads TGTGCCAGCTCACTTGGACAGGGTTCTGAAGCTTTCTTT. This gives the protein CASSLGQGSEAFF.